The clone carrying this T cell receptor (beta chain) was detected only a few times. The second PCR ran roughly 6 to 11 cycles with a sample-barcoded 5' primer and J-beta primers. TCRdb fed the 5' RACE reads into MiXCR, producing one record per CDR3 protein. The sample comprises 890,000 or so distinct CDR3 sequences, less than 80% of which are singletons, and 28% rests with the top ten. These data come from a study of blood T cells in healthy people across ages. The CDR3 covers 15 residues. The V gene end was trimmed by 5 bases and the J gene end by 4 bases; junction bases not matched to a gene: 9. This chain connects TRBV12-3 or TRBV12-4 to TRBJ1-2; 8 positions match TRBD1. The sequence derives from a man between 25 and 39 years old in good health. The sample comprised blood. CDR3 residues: CASSPRQGLGYGYTF. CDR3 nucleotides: TGTGCCAGCAGTCCCCGACAGGGGTTAGGCTATGGCTACACCTTC.